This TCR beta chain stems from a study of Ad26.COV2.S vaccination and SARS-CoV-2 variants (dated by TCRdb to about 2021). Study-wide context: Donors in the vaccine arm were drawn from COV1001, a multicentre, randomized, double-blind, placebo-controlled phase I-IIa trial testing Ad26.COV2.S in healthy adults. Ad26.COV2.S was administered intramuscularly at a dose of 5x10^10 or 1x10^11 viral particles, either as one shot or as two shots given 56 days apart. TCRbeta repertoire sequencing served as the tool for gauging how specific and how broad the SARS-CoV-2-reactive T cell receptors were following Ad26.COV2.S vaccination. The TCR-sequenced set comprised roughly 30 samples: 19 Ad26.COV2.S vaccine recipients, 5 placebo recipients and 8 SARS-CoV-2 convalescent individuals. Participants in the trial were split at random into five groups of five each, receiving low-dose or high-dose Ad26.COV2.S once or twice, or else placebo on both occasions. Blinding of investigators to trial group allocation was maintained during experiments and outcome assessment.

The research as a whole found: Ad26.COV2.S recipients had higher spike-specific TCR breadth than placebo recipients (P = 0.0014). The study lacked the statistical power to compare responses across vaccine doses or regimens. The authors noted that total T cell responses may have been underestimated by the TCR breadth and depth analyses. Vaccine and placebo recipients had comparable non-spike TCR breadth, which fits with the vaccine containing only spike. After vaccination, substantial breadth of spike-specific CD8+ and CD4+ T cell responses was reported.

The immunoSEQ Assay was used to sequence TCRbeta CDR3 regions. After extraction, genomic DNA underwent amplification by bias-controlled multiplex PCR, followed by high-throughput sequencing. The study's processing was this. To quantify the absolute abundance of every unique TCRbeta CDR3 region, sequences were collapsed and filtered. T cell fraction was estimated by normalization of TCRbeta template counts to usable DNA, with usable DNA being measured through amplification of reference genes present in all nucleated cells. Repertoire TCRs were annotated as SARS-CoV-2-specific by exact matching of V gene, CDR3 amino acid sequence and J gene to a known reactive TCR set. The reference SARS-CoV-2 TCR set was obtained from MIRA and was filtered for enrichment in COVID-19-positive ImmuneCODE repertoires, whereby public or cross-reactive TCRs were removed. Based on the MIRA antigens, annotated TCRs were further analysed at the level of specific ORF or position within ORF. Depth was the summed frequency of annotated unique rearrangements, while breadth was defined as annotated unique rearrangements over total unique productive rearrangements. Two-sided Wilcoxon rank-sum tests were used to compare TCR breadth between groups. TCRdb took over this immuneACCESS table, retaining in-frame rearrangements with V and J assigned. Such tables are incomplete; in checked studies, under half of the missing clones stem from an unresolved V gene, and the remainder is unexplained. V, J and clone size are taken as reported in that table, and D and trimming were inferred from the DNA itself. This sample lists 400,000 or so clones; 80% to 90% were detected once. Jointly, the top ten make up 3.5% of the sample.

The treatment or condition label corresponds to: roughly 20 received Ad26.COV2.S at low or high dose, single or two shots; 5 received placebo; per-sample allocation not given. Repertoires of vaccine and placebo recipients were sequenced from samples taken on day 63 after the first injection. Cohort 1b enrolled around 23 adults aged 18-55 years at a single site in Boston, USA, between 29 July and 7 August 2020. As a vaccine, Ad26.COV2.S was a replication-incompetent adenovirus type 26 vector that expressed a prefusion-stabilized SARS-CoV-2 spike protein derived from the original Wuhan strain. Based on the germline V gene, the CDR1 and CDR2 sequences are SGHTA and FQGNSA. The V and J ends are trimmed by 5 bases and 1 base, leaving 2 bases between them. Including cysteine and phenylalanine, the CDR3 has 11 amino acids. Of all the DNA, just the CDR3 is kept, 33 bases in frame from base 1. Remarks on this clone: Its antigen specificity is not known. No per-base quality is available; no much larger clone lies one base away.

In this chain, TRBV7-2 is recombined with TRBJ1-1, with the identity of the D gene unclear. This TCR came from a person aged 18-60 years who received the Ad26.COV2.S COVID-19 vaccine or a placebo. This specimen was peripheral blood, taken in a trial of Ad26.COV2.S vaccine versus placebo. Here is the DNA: TGTGCCAGCAGCCAGAACACTGAAGCTTTCTTT. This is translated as CASSQNTEAFF.